A single T cell receptor (beta chain) is shown here with its context. The source of the sample is a study of blood T cell repertoires in COVID-19. Study details: Samples came from the United States, Italy and Spain, spanning acute and convalescent COVID-19. PBMCs, B-cell-depleted T cells, or T cells were the source of the cDNA or gDNA that made up the material.

In the authors' methods: Amplified reference gene primers provided the basis for estimating nucleated cell counts. Data came from immunoSEQ multiplex PCR; TCRdb stores just in-frame clones and leaves some out. Clonal size and the V and J genes are those of that table, whereas D and trimming came from the DNA. The sample records tens of thousands of clones, around 83% being singletons. V lost 3 bases, J lost 9 bases, and 21 bases lay in between. Germline V gene lookup returns CDR1 MDHEN and CDR2 SYDVKM. This CDR3 contains 16 residues. The clonotype originates from a human donor in a cohort sampled during active COVID-19. Sequenced material: peripheral blood. J is TRBJ1-5 and V is TRBV28; perhaps TRBD1 as D (5 bases). CDR3 in amino acids: CASSLGHAAGRGPQHF. The CDR3 coding sequence is TGTGCCAGCAGTTTGGGGCACGCGGCAGGCCGAGGGCCCCAGCATTTT.